These 2 T cell receptor beta chains share one sample of origin, sequenced in a study of tumor and adjacent non-tumor tissue in lung cancer. No cell sorting was done before RNA was extracted from the tissue. The library came from three nested PCR rounds adapted from ARM-PCR protocols. TCRdb analysed the multiplex PCR reads with MiXCR anew, one entry per CDR3 protein. Of 200,000 to 250,000 distinct CDR3 sequences listed, roughly 70% are singletons. What was sequenced was lung tumor tissue. All receptors derive from a man between 60 and 70 years old with non-small cell lung cancer.

A word on this clonotype: This may stem from a read error, because a much larger clone lies one nucleotide away. The conserved phenylalanine or tryptophan is not found at the CDR3 terminus, so this likely reflects a read error. The chain couples TRBV12-3 or TRBV12-4 to TRBJ2-1, with D tentatively TRBD1 (7 bases). V lost 0 bases and J 4 bases, leaving 16 bases between the germline ends. The CDR3 is 17 amino acids. CDR3 in DNA: TGTGCCAGCAGTTTAGCTAGGACAGGTGGGACTTACAATGAGCAGTTCCTC. Protein sequence: CASSLARTGGTYNEQFL.

Remarks on this clonotype: A read error may account for a junction end that differs from germline. The chain uses TRBV11-2 and TRBJ1-1, with no clear D. The germline V gene has CDR1 SGHAT and CDR2 FQNNGV. CDR3 length: 13 residues. CDR3 DNA sequence: TGTACCAGCAGCTTTAACGGGAACACTGAAGCTTTCTTT. Translated, it gives CTSSFNGNTEAFF.